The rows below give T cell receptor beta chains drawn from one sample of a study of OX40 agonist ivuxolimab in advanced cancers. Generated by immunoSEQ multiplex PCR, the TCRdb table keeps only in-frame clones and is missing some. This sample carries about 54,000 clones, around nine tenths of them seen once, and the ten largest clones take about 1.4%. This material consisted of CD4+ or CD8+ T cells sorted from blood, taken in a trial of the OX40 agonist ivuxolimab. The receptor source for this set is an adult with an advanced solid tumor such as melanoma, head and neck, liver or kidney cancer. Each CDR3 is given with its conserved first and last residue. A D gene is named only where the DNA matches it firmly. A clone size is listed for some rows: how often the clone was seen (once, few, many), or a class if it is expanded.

CDR3 protein: CATSRETLSADTQYF
CDR3 DNA: TGTGCCACCAGCAGAGAGACGTTATCAGCAGATACGCAGTATTTT
clone size: -
D gene: -
CDR3 length: 15
J gene: TRBJ2-3
V gene: TRBV15

CDR3 protein: CASNPTGFTEAFF
CDR3 DNA: TGCGCCAGCAACCCGACAGGGTTCACTGAAGCTTTCTTT
clone size: -
D gene: TRBD1
CDR3 length: 13
J gene: TRBJ1-1
V gene: TRBV10-2

CDR3 protein: CASSWGQGFSYGYTF
CDR3 DNA: TGTGCCAGCAGCTGGGGACAGGGATTTAGCTATGGCTACACCTTC
clone size: -
D gene: TRBD1
CDR3 length: 15
J gene: TRBJ1-2
V gene: TRBV5-6

CDR3 protein: CASSKQGGGSYEQYF
CDR3 DNA: TGTGCCAGCAGTAAACAGGGCGGGGGCTCCTACGAGCAGTACTTC
clone size: few
D gene: -
CDR3 length: 15
J gene: TRBJ2-7
V gene: TRBV6-1

CDR3 protein: CASSLDIDTEAFF
CDR3 DNA: TGCGCCAGCAGCTTGGATATAGACACTGAAGCTTTCTTT
clone size: -
D gene: -
CDR3 length: 13
J gene: TRBJ1-1
V gene: TRBV5-1

CDR3 protein: CAWSGRLSYEQYF
CDR3 DNA: TGTGCCTGGAGTGGTAGGCTCTCCTACGAGCAGTACTTC
clone size: -
D gene: -
CDR3 length: 13
J gene: TRBJ2-7
V gene: TRBV30

CDR3 protein: CASSQDLRQNTEAFF
CDR3 DNA: TGTGCCAGCAGCCAAGATCTTCGGCAGAACACTGAAGCTTTCTTT
clone size: -
D gene: -
CDR3 length: 15
J gene: TRBJ1-1
V gene: TRBV14

CDR3 protein: CASSTQQGARSNQPQHF
CDR3 DNA: TGTGCCAGTAGTACCCAACAGGGGGCGAGGAGCAATCAGCCCCAGCATTTT
clone size: -
D gene: TRBD1
CDR3 length: 17
J gene: TRBJ1-5
V gene: TRBV19

CDR3 protein: CASSRGEMLNSNQPQHF
CDR3 DNA: TGTGCCAGCAGCCGGGGGGAGATGCTAAATAGCAATCAGCCCCAGCATTTT
clone size: -
D gene: -
CDR3 length: 17
J gene: TRBJ1-5
V gene: TRBV5-6

CDR3 protein: CASSPHAEAPQHF
CDR3 DNA: TGTGCCAGCAGCCCCCATGCGGAAGCGCCCCAGCATTTT
clone size: -
D gene: -
CDR3 length: 13
J gene: TRBJ1-5
V gene: TRBV7-8

CDR3 protein: CASTRSETQYF
CDR3 DNA: TGCGCCAGCACCCGGTCCGAGACCCAGTACTTC
clone size: -
D gene: -
CDR3 length: 11
J gene: TRBJ2-5
V gene: TRBV5-1

CDR3 protein: CASSLAGGPSYEQYF
CDR3 DNA: TGTGCCAGCAGCTTAGCGGGAGGCCCATCCTACGAGCAGTACTTC
clone size: once
D gene: -
CDR3 length: 15
J gene: TRBJ2-7
V gene: TRBV7-2

CDR3 protein: CASRPPTGGFITEAFF
CDR3 DNA: TGCGCCAGCAGACCGCCCACAGGGGGCTTCATCACTGAAGCTTTCTTT
clone size: -
D gene: TRBD1
CDR3 length: 16
J gene: TRBJ1-1
V gene: TRBV5-1

CDR3 protein: CASTFLAGGRGSTF
CDR3 DNA: TGTGCCAGCACCTTCTTAGCGGGCGGGAGGGGCTCCACCTTC
clone size: -
D gene: -
CDR3 length: 14
J gene: TRBJ1-2
V gene: TRBV7-2

CDR3 protein: CASRGTSGNNEQFF
CDR3 DNA: TGTGCCAGCCGTGGGACTAGCGGCAACAATGAGCAGTTCTTC
clone size: -
D gene: TRBD2
CDR3 length: 14
J gene: TRBJ2-1
V gene: TRBV28

CDR3 protein: CASSSGGHLGDEQYF
CDR3 DNA: TGTGCCAGCTCAAGCGGTGGCCACCTCGGGGACGAGCAGTACTTC
clone size: -
D gene: -
CDR3 length: 15
J gene: TRBJ2-7
V gene: TRBV18

CDR3 protein: CASSSVAVGVNEQFF
CDR3 DNA: TGTGCCAGCAGCTCCGTAGCGGTGGGGGTCAATGAGCAGTTCTTC
clone size: -
D gene: -
CDR3 length: 15
J gene: TRBJ2-1
V gene: TRBV7-3

CDR3 protein: CASSGDVQETQYF
CDR3 DNA: TGTGCCAGTAGTGGGGACGTCCAAGAGACCCAGTACTTC
clone size: -
D gene: -
CDR3 length: 13
J gene: TRBJ2-5
V gene: TRBV19